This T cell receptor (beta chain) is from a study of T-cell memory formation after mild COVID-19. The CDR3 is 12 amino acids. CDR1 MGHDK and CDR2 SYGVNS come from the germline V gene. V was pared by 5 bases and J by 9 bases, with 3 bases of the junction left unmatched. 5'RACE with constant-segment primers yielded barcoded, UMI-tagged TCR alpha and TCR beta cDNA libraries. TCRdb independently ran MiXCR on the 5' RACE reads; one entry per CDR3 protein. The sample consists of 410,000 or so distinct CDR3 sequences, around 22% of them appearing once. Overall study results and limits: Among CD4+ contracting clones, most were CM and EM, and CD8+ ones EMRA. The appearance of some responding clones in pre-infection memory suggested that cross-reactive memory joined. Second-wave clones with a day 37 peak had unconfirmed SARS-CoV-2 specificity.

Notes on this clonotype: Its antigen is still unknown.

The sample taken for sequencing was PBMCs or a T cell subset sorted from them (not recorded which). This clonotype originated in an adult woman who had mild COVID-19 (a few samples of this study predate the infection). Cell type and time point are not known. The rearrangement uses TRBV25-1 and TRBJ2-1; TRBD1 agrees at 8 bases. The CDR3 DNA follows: TGTGCCAGCAGTTCCGGGACAGGTGAGCAGTTCTTC. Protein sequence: CASSSGTGEQFF.